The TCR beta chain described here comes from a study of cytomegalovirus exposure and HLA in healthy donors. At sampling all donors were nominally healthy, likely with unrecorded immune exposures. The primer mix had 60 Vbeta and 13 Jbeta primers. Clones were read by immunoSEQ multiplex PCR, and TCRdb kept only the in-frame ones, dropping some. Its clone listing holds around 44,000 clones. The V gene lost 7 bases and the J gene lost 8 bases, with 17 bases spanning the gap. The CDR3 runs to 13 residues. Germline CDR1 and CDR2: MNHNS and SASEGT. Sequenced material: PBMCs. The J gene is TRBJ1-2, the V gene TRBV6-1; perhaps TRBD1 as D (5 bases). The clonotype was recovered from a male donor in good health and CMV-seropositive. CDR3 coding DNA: TGTGCCAGCACCCCGCTCAGGGTTTGGGGCTACACCTTC. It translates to CASTPLRVWGYTF.